These 16 T cell receptor beta chains share one sample of origin, sequenced in a study of blood T cells in healthy people across ages. Then a second PCR, running roughly 7 to 12 cycles, was carried out with a sample-barcoded 5' primer and a J-beta primer mix. TCRdb itself ran the 5' RACE reads through MiXCR, one entry per CDR3 protein. The sample has about 780,000 distinct CDR3 sequences; around half are singletons. Specimen: blood. These receptors were taken from an elderly man in good health.

This clonotype was picked up a small number of times. J is TRBJ2-7 and V is TRBV5-1; the D gene is possibly TRBD1 (6 bases). The germline CDR1 and CDR2 sequences are SGHRS and YFSETQ. V was cut by 0 bases and J by 4 bases, with 14 bases left in between. This CDR3 contains 15 residues. The CDR3 nucleotides read TGCGCCAGCAGCTTGGGTCCAGGGGCTGAGTACGAGCAGTACTTC. This gives the protein CASSLGPGAEYEQYF.

The rearrangement joins TRBV7-3 to TRBJ2-2, with D possibly being TRBD1 (6 bases). The germline V gene encodes CDR1 SGHTA and CDR2 FQGTGA. This CDR3 has 18 amino acids. Trimming took 1 base from V and 0 from J, leaving 15 bases between them. The CDR3 sequence: CASSLIPRTATNTGELFF. As DNA, the CDR3 is TGTGCCAGCAGCTTAATTCCCCGGACAGCCACGAACACCGGGGAGCTGTTTTTT.

The chain combines TRBV29-1 with TRBJ2-4, with D hard to call. V was trimmed by 3 bases and J by 11 bases, leaving 17 bases between them. Germline CDR1 SQVTM, CDR2 ANQGSEA. This CDR3 region has 13 residues. The CDR3 DNA follows: TGCAGCGTTGAGCCCCAAAACAGTGCCCTTCAGTACTTC. Its translation: CSVEPQNSALQYF.

The rearrangement joins TRBV20-1 to TRBJ2-1; D is undetermined. Trimming cost V 2 bases and J 8 bases, with 10 bases left between them. The CDR3 totals 12 residues. Germline values: CDR1 DFQATT, CDR2 SNEGSKA (reference sequence). The CDR3 is CSARNLAHEQFF. CDR3 in DNA: TGCAGTGCTAGAAATTTGGCCCATGAGCAGTTCTTC.

This clonotype appeared a few times. This rearrangement joins TRBV6-1 to TRBJ1-6; 7 nucleotides align to TRBD1. Trimming took 4 bases from V and 9 from J; bases not matched to a gene: 6. This CDR3 is built from 14 residues. Per germline, CDR1 MNHNS and CDR2 SASEGT. The CDR3 sequence: CASSARTGGSPLHF. The CDR3 region has the DNA TGTGCCAGCAGTGCCCGGACAGGCGGTTCACCCCTCCACTTT.

V gene TRBV28 combines with J gene TRBJ1-2; a weak D match, TRBD1 (5 bases). This CDR3 region has 11 residues. Trimming shortened V by 4 bases and J by 7 bases, and 7 bases separated the two germline ends. Looked up from germline, CDR1 is MDHEN and CDR2 is SYDVKM. CDR3 sequence reads: CASSSRAGYTF. The CDR3 bases are TGTGCCAGCAGTTCCAGGGCTGGCTACACCTTC.

The V gene is TRBV3-1, the J gene TRBJ1-2; 7 bases fit TRBD1. V lost 7 bases and J lost 4; bases outside the gene matches: 12. This CDR3 has 15 residues. Germline lookup yields CDR1 LGHDT and CDR2 YNNKEL (reference sequence). CDR3: CASNQGVGRAYGYTF. The CDR3 nucleotides read TGTGCCAGCAACCAGGGGGTCGGACGCGCCTATGGCTACACCTTC.

This clonotype was observed a few times. The chain employs TRBV4-1 and TRBJ2-1; D not certain. Germline CDR1 MGHRA, CDR2 YSYEKL. The CDR3 extends over 13 amino acids. Trimming removed 1 base from V and 9 bases from J, with 10 bases in between. CDR3 sequence reads: CASSQAGMGEQFF. The CDR3 coding sequence is TGCGCCAGCAGCCAAGCAGGAATGGGTGAGCAGTTCTTC.

The chain is built from TRBV20-1 and TRBJ2-1; TRBD1 matches at 11 bases. Germline V lookup: CDR1 DFQATT, CDR2 SNEGSKA (reference sequence). This CDR3 region has 19 residues. Trimming removed 3 bases from V and 2 bases from J; junction bases left unmatched: 15. CDR3 in amino acids: CSARDRGRGREGPYNEQFF. In nucleotides, the CDR3 is TGCAGTGCTAGGGACAGGGGGCGCGGGCGGGAGGGCCCCTACAATGAGCAGTTCTTC.

On this clonotype: With a much larger clone just one base away, this may be a read error. The chain recombines TRBV11-2 with TRBJ2-1; TRBD2 matches at 7 bases. The CDR3 is 18 residues long. CDR1 SGHAT and CDR2 FQNNGV come from the germline V gene. The V gene end was trimmed by 5 bases and the J gene end by 8 bases; junction bases not matched to a gene: 21. CDR3 DNA sequence: TGTGCCAGCAGCCCTCGGTCGTTGGCTAGCGGTAAATGGGATGAGCAGTTCTTC. Residues: CASSPRSLASGKWDEQFF.

In DNA form, the CDR3 reads TGCAGTGTCCGAAAGGGACTAGAGGGAGTCTATGAGCAGTTCTTC. This sequence encodes CSVRKGLEGVYEQFF. V is TRBV20-1 and J is TRBJ2-1; 8 bases agree with TRBD2. Germline V lookup: CDR1 DFQATT, CDR2 SNEGSKA (reference sequence). The V gene end was trimmed by 7 bases and the J gene end by 8 bases; junction bases not matched to a gene: 16. The CDR3 totals 15 residues.

The genes are TRBV11-1 and TRBJ1-4; 7 nucleotides match TRBD1. J lost 0 bases, V lost 5 bases, and 3 bases had no gene match. The CDR3 covers 15 residues. Germline V gene lookup returns CDR1 SGHAT and CDR2 FQDESV (reference sequence). Here the CDR3 DNA reads TGTGCCAGCAGCCCGGGACAGCCAACTAATGAAAAACTGTTTTTT. Residues: CASSPGQPTNEKLFF.

The table lists this clonotype with a few counts. V gene TRBV20-1 combines with J gene TRBJ2-6, with TRBD1 matching 9 bases. Looked up from germline, CDR1 is DFQATT and CDR2 is SNEGSKA (reference sequence). V was pared by 5 bases and J by 2 bases, with 10 bases of the junction left unmatched. The CDR3 consists of 17 residues. CDR3 residues: CSAARDRVPPGANVLTF. The CDR3 DNA sequence: TGCAGTGCTGCCCGGGACAGGGTCCCTCCTGGGGCCAACGTCCTGACTTTC.

This sequence joins TRBV11-2 and TRBJ2-7; 8 nucleotides match TRBD2. V lost 0 bases and J lost 6; bases outside the gene matches: 13. The germline gives CDR1 SGHAT, CDR2 FQNNGV. The CDR3 covers 17 residues. In DNA, the CDR3 is TGTGCCAGCAGCTTAGATCCGCGGGGAGCGGGAGTTGGCGAGCAGTACTTC. As protein: CASSLDPRGAGVGEQYF.

The V gene is TRBV20-1, the J gene TRBJ2-7; maybe TRBD1 (6 bases). V was cut by 0 bases and J by 7 bases, with 16 bases left in between. Germline V lookup: CDR1 DFQATT, CDR2 SNEGSKA (reference sequence). The CDR3 loop spans 14 amino acids. CDR3 residues: CSARDRTGRREQYF. Written as DNA, the CDR3 is TGCAGTGCTAGAGATCGAACAGGGCGACGAGAGCAGTACTTC.

The chain combines TRBV6-2 or TRBV6-3 with TRBJ2-5; possibly TRBD1 or TRBD2 for D (5 bases each). The J call is doubtful: the DNA matches TRBJ2-7 better. There are 15 residues in the CDR3. Germline-derived CDR1 and CDR2 are MNHEY and SVGEGT. The CDR3 DNA reads as TGTGCCAGCAGTTACTCTTGGGGGAATACCTACGAGCAGTACTTC. It codes for CASSYSWGNTYEQYF.